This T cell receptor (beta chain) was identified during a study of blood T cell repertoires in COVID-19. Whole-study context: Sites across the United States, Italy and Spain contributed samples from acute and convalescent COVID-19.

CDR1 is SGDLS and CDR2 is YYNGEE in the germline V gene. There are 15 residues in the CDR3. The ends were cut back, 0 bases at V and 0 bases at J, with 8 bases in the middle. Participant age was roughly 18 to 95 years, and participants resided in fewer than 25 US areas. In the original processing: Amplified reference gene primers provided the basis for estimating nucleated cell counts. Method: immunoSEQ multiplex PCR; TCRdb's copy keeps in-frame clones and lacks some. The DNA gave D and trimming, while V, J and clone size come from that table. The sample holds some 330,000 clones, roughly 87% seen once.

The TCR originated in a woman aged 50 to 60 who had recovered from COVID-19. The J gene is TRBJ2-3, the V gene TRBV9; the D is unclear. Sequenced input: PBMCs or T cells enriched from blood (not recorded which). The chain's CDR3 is CASSVVGSSTDTQYF. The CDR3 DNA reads TGTGCCAGCAGCGTAGTTGGCTCTAGCACAGATACGCAGTATTTT.